These 26 T cell receptor beta chains share one sample of origin, sequenced in a study of a mutant IDH1 vaccine in newly diagnosed glioma. Time point given: week 35, safety follow-up. Vaccinated patients received 300 ug of mutant IDH1 20-mer peptide per dose, with topical imiquimod. The antigens of these receptors remain unknown. Sequenced by immunoSEQ multiplex PCR; TCRdb stores in-frame clones only, minus some. The sample yields approximately 28,000 clones, over 80% seen once. The sample in question was PBMCs, obtained from a glioma patient whose treatment included an IDH1 peptide vaccine. The receptors were sampled from a man aged 25 to 40 with glioma.

The chain couples TRBV27 to TRBJ2-2, with D tentatively TRBD1 or TRBD2 (5 bases each). The V and J ends lost 6 bases and 5 bases respectively, with 16 bases between them. CDR1 and CDR2 from the germline V gene are MNHEY and SMNVEV (reference sequence). The CDR3 is 15 residues long. CDR3 bases: TGTGCCAGCAGCCCCCTTAGGGGAGTGACCGGGGAGCTGTTTTTT. It specifies CASSPLRGVTGELFF.

This rearrangement joins TRBV5-5 to TRBJ2-3, with 8 bases lining up with TRBD1. Looked up from germline, CDR1 is SGHKS and CDR2 is YYEKEE (reference sequence). The CDR3 spans 14 residues. V shed 4 bases and J 4 bases; nucleotides not matched to a gene: 5. The CDR3 nucleotides read TGTGCCAGCAGCCCACGACAGGGGTCAGATACGCAGTATTTT. Its translation: CASSPRQGSDTQYF. Based on the CDR3 plus reference TRBV5-5 and TRBJ2-3, the full variable domain is DAGVTQSPTHLIKTRGQQVTLRCSPISGHKSVSWYQQVLGQGPQFIFQYYEKEERGRGNFPDRFSARQFPNYSSELNVNALLLGDSALYLCASSPRQGSDTQYFGPGTRLTVL.

The chain carries TRBV30 and TRBJ2-5, with 10 bases identical to TRBD2. This CDR3 is built from 17 residues. Germline-derived CDR1 and CDR2 are GTSNPN and SVGIG (reference sequence). V trimming: 0 bases; J trimming: 12 bases; junction bases outside the gene matches: 19. The CDR3 is CAWSVKFRELAGKYEYF. CDR3 nucleotide sequence: TGTGCCTGGAGTGTTAAGTTTCGGGAACTAGCGGGAAAGTACGAGTACTTC.

J is TRBJ1-1 and V is TRBV28, with D perhaps matching TRBD1 (5 bases). The CDR3 runs 15 residues. Germline V lookup: CDR1 MDHEN, CDR2 SYDVKM. Deletions cut 1 base from V and 3 bases from J, with 12 bases between. Written as DNA, the CDR3 is TGTGCCAGCAGTTTATCCTCCGGGGCGTACACTGAAGCTTTCTTT. It specifies CASSLSSGAYTEAFF.

This rearrangement joins TRBV28 to TRBJ2-3; 11 bases match TRBD2. The junction had 7 bases not matched to a gene; V was cut back by 5 bases and J by 6 bases. The V gene's germline CDR1 is MDHEN and CDR2 SYDVKM. The CDR3 runs 15 residues. CDR3 sequence (DNA): TGTGCCAGCAGTACTAGCGGGAGACGTTTGGATACGCAGTATTTT. Its protein product is CASSTSGRRLDTQYF.

This clone was seen only a few times. The chain uses TRBV29-1 and TRBJ1-2, with 7 bases identical to TRBD1. CDR3 length: 16 amino acids. CDR1 and CDR2 (germline): SQVTM, ANQGSEA. The J segment lost 0 bases and the V segment lost 3 bases, leaving 10 bases of the junction unmatched. CDR3 sequence reads: CSVDTGQSPSNYGYTF. DNA of the CDR3: TGCAGCGTTGATACGGGACAGAGCCCTTCTAACTATGGCTACACCTTC. The full variable domain, with the rest looked up from reference TRBV29-1 and TRBJ1-2, is SAVISQKPSRDICQRGTSLTIQCQVDSQVTMMFWYRQQPGQSLTLIATANQGSEATYESGFVIDKFPISRPNLTFSTLTVSNMSPEDSSIYLCSVDTGQSPSNYGYTFGSGTRLTVV.

V and J are TRBV28 and TRBJ2-4; TRBD1 is a possible D gene (6 bases). This CDR3 spans 16 amino acids. V was clipped by 1 base and J by 2 bases, with 12 bases between them. CDR1 and CDR2 (germline): MDHEN, SYDVKM. CDR3 sequence reads: CASSLLGQRPKNIQYF. The CDR3, as DNA: TGTGCCAGCAGTTTATTGGGACAAAGGCCCAAAAACATTCAGTACTTC.

The chain links TRBV4-2 to TRBJ2-7; D is possibly TRBD2 (5 bases). CDR1 and CDR2 from the germline V gene are LGHNA and YNFKEQ. V dropped 3 bases and J dropped 3 bases, with 15 bases sitting between them. CDR3 length: 15 residues. The CDR3 protein is CASSQEALAGYEQYF. The CDR3 DNA sequence: TGTGCCAGCAGCCAGGAGGCTCTAGCTGGCTACGAGCAGTACTTC.

This clone was picked up one time. The gene calls are TRBV30 and TRBJ2-1; the D gene could be TRBD1 or TRBD2 (5 bases each). Germline V CDR1 and CDR2: GTSNPN, SVGIG (reference sequence). V shed 0 bases and J shed 9 bases, with 12 bases lying between them. The CDR3 sequence is 13 residues long. Written as DNA, the CDR3 is TGTGCCTGGAGTGTTGAGGGGACGGGTGAGCAGTTCTTC. This codes for CAWSVEGTGEQFF.

This clone turned up a few times. CDR3 coding DNA: TGTGCCAGCTCGGGGGAGAGGGGGACTTACGAGCAGTACTTC. It codes for CASSGERGTYEQYF. V and J are TRBV5-6 and TRBJ2-7; perhaps D is TRBD1 or TRBD2 (6 bases each). The CDR3 consists of 14 residues. CDR1 and CDR2 (germline): SGHDT, YYEEEE. Trimming took 7 bases from V and 4 from J, leaving 18 bases between them.

J is TRBJ1-2 and V is TRBV29-1; 7 bases match TRBD1. The CDR3 has 14 amino acids. Trimming cost V 0 bases and J 6 bases; bases outside gene matches: 7. Looked up from germline, CDR1 is SQVTM and CDR2 is ANQGSEA. Written as DNA, the CDR3 is TGCAGCGTTGAAGATCGGGTAAGGGGGCATGGCTACACCTTC. Amino acids: CSVEDRVRGHGYTF.

The CDR3 nucleotides are TGTGCCATCAGTGGCACAGGGTCCGGAACTGAAGCTTTCTTT. Translated, it gives CAISGTGSGTEAFF. This chain links TRBV10-3 with TRBJ1-1; maybe TRBD1 (6 bases). The CDR3 length is 14 residues. Trimming stripped 4 bases from V and 5 bases from J, with 14 bases between. Germline V gives CDR1 ENHRY, CDR2 SYGVKD.

The chain carries TRBV2 and TRBJ2-2; 8 bases match TRBD1. Germline CDR1 and CDR2: SNHLY and FYNNEI. The CDR3 sequence is 14 residues long. V was clipped by 9 bases and J by 6 bases; unmatched bases: 9. The CDR3 bases are TGTGCCAGTTTTAGACAGGGGAGGTCCGGGGAGCTGTTTTTT. Translation gives CASFRQGRSGELFF.

This clone was observed once. The rearrangement links TRBV6-5 to TRBJ1-5, with TRBD1 identical over 8 bases. The CDR3 sequence is 14 residues long. Looked up from germline, CDR1 is MNHEY and CDR2 is SVGAGI. V shed 6 bases and J 2 bases; nucleotides not matched to a gene: 3. In nucleotides, the CDR3 is TGTGCCAGCAGGCGGACAGGGCGCAATCAGCCCCAGCATTTT. Its translation is CASRRTGRNQPQHF.

J is TRBJ1-2 and V is TRBV29-1; TRBD1 is a possible D gene (6 bases). Trimming stripped 7 bases from V and 0 bases from J, with 15 bases between. Germline lookup yields CDR1 SQVTM and CDR2 ANQGSEA. The CDR3 has 14 residues. CDR3 protein: CSARATGSNYGYTF. The DNA for the CDR3 is TGCAGCGCCCGGGCCACAGGGTCTAACTATGGCTACACCTTC. The whole variable domain, filled in from reference TRBV29-1 and TRBJ1-2, reads SAVISQKPSRDICQRGTSLTIQCQVDSQVTMMFWYRQQPGQSLTLIATANQGSEATYESGFVIDKFPISRPNLTFSTLTVSNMSPEDSSIYLCSARATGSNYGYTFGSGTRLTVV.

The chain recombines TRBV5-1 with TRBJ2-7; either TRBD1 or TRBD2 may fit D (6 bases each). Trimming pared 4 bases from V and 1 base from J, leaving 15 bases between. Per the germline V gene, CDR1 is SGHRS and CDR2 is YFSETQ. There are 15 residues in the CDR3. This CDR3 reads CASSGGRDKSYEQYF. The CDR3 nucleotides are TGCGCCAGCAGCGGCGGGCGGGACAAGTCCTACGAGCAGTACTTC.

This clone has only a few counts. The V gene is TRBV4-3, the J gene TRBJ2-1; D perhaps matches TRBD1 (6 bases). CDR1 and CDR2 (germline): LGHNA, YSLEER. The CDR3 extends over 15 amino acids. Trimming took off 5 bases at V and 4 bases at J, with 15 bases between the two ends. The CDR3 reads CASSADGTRYNEQFF. The CDR3 DNA follows: TGCGCCAGCAGCGCAGACGGGACAAGGTACAATGAGCAGTTCTTC.

The rearrangement links TRBV5-6 to TRBJ1-2; 10 nucleotides align to TRBD1. Trimming removed 6 bases from V and 3 bases from J; junction bases left unmatched: 5. The CDR3 spans 14 residues. Per germline, CDR1 SGHDT and CDR2 YYEEEE. The CDR3 here is CASIRTGGDYGYTF. The CDR3 DNA is TGTGCCAGCATCAGGACAGGGGGAGACTATGGCTACACCTTC.

The CDR3 is CASSNMGRSNQPQHF. The CDR3 region has the DNA TGTGCCAGTAGTAACATGGGACGGTCCAATCAGCCCCAGCATTTT. The chain couples TRBV19 to TRBJ1-5, with D possibly matching TRBD1 (5 bases). V lost 4 bases and J 3 bases, leaving 13 bases between the germline ends. The CDR3 has 15 residues. Germline V gives CDR1 LNHDA, CDR2 SQIVND (reference sequence).

The chain carries TRBV5-1 and TRBJ2-7; 7 bases align to TRBD2. The V gene end was trimmed by 0 bases and the J gene end by 8 bases; junction bases not matched to a gene: 17. Germline V lookup: CDR1 SGHRS, CDR2 YFSETQ. The CDR3 has 17 residues. This chain's CDR3 is CASSLASTAGRGLKQYF. The CDR3 DNA reads TGCGCCAGCAGCTTGGCAAGTACGGCGGGGAGGGGTTTGAAGCAGTACTTC.

CDR3 sequence reads: CSVHTPRFNEQFF. CDR3 in DNA: TGCAGCGTGCATACCCCGCGATTCAATGAGCAGTTCTTC. This sequence joins TRBV29-1 and TRBJ2-1; D remains ambiguous. The V gene's germline CDR1 is SQVTM and CDR2 ANQGSEA. Trimming removed 6 bases at V and 6 bases at J, with 15 bases between. CDR3 length equals 13 residues.

The genes are TRBV6-1 and TRBJ2-7; the match to TRBD1 covers 8 bases. CDR1 and CDR2 (germline): MNHNS, SASEGT. The CDR3 length is 16 residues. V was pared by 2 bases and J by 4 bases, with 10 bases of the junction left unmatched. CDR3 residues: CASSENLGRGPYEQYF. The CDR3, as DNA: TGTGCCAGCAGTGAAAATCTAGGCAGGGGGCCTTACGAGCAGTACTTC.

This clone was seen a single time. The V call is TRBV5-1, the J call TRBJ2-5; D assignment may be TRBD1 or TRBD2 (5 bases each). This CDR3 is 14 amino acids long. CDR1 and CDR2 from the germline V gene are SGHRS and YFSETQ. V was pared by 4 bases and J by 7 bases, with 17 bases between. The CDR3: CASSTGPRIGTQYF. As DNA, the CDR3 is TGCGCCAGCAGCACGGGACCAAGGATCGGGACCCAGTACTTC.

This clone came up a few times. The V gene is TRBV25-1, the J gene TRBJ1-1; no clear D. This CDR3 is built from 15 residues. Germline CDR1 is MGHDK and CDR2 is SYGVNS. V was cut by 4 bases and J by 3 bases, with 15 bases left in between. The CDR3 protein is CASSAAWRSDTEAFF. The CDR3 region has the DNA TGTGCCAGCAGTGCCGCGTGGCGATCGGACACTGAAGCTTTCTTT.

This rearrangement joins TRBV11-2 to TRBJ2-7; 7 nucleotides agree with TRBD2. Germline V gene lookup returns CDR1 SGHAT and CDR2 FQNNGV. J lost 2 bases, V lost 1 base, and 5 bases had no gene match. This CDR3 is 15 amino acids long. CDR3 DNA sequence: TGTGCCAGCAGCTTAGTGGGGGGGATAGCCTACGAGCAGTACTTC. Translated, it gives CASSLVGGIAYEQYF. The full variable domain, with the rest looked up from reference TRBV11-2 and TRBJ2-7, is EAGVAQSPRYKIIEKRQSVAFWCNPISGHATLYWYQQILGQGPKLLIQFQNNGVVDDSQLPKDRFSAERLKGVDSTLKIQPAKLEDSAVYLCASSLVGGIAYEQYFGPGTRLTVT.

The chain recombines TRBV5-4 with TRBJ1-2; 8 bases line up with TRBD1. CDR3 length: 14 residues. Looked up from germline, CDR1 is SGHNT and CDR2 is YYREEE (reference sequence). Trimming cost V 4 bases and J 5 bases; bases outside gene matches: 7. The CDR3 protein is CASSAHDRGYGYTF. CDR3 coding DNA: TGTGCCAGCAGCGCACACGACAGGGGTTATGGCTACACCTTC.